Reported below is one T cell receptor (beta chain). The method was immunoSEQ multiplex PCR; TCRdb's version includes in-frame clones alone and lacks a portion of them. The profile covers about 200,000 clones, with around 87% appearing a single time and 2% taken by the ten largest. The sample comes from a study of cytomegalovirus exposure and HLA in healthy donors. CDR3 length: 16 amino acids. Germline V lookup: CDR1 SGHTS, CDR2 YDEGEE. J lost 8 bases, V lost 4 bases, and 13 bases had no gene match. The specimen sequenced was PBMCs. This rearrangement joins TRBV5-8 to TRBJ2-1; 9 bases align to TRBD2. This TCR came from a woman between 18 and 29 years old in good health and CMV-seropositive. The CDR3 coding sequence is TGTGCCAGCAGCGACCTTAGCGGGAGCCTGGAGGATGAGCAGTTCTTC. This encodes CASSDLSGSLEDEQFF. Variable domain in full (rest from reference TRBV5-8 and TRBJ2-1): EAGVTQSPTHLIKTRGQQATLRCSPISGHTSVYWYQQALGLGLQFLLWYDEGEERNRGNFPPRFSGRQFPNYSSELNVNALELEDSALYLCASSDLSGSLEDEQFFGPGTRLTVL.